This TCR beta chain was documented in a study of T cells in Graves' hyperthyroidism and ophthalmopathy. Whole-study findings and limits: In the blood, most expanded thyroid clonotypes above 0.001 appeared as well. In validation, the model predicted ophthalmopathy. These predictions came a median about 6 months before onset.

Amplified regions were TCR beta CDR3 sequences from RNA transcripts. The TCR CDR3 was amplified in a first-round RT-PCR using the HTBI primer set. TCRdb reanalysed the multiplex PCR reads using MiXCR and keeps one entry per CDR3 protein. The table lists roughly 710,000 distinct CDR3 sequences, approximately 40% of them singletons. This clonotype was seen ten or more times. The antigen is unknown. This CDR3 has 13 residues. V was trimmed by 5 bases and J by 3 bases, leaving 10 bases between them. Germline V CDR1 and CDR2: SGHTA, FQGTGA. The rearrangement joins TRBV7-3 to TRBJ1-1; D perhaps matches TRBD1 (5 bases). Source material: blood. The TCR was taken from a woman aged 40 to 49 with Graves' hyperthyroidism. Here the CDR3 DNA reads TGTGCCAGCAGCCACTCCAGGGACACTGAAGCTTTCTTT. It codes for CASSHSRDTEAFF.